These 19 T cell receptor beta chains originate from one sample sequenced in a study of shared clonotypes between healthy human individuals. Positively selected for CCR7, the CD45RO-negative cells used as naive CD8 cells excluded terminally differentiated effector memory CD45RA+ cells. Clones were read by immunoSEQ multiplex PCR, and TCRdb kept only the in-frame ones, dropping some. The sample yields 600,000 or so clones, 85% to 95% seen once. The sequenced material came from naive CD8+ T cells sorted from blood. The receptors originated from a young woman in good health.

CDR3 region: CASRPGTGEAYGYTF. Here the CDR3 DNA reads TGTGCCAGCAGACCGGGGACAGGGGAAGCCTATGGCTACACCTTC. V is TRBV6-5 and J is TRBJ1-2; 10 nucleotides line up with TRBD1. V trimming: 6 bases; J trimming: 4 bases; junction bases outside the gene matches: 8. The CDR3 runs to 15 residues. From germline, CDR1 is MNHEY and CDR2 SVGAGI.

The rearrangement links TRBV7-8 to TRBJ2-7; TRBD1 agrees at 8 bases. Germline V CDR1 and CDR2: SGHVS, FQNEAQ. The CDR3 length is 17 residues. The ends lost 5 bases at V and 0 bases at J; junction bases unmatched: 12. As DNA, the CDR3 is TGTGCCAGCAGCCCAGATCTGACAGGGGCTCCCTCCTACGAGCAGTACTTC. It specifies CASSPDLTGAPSYEQYF.

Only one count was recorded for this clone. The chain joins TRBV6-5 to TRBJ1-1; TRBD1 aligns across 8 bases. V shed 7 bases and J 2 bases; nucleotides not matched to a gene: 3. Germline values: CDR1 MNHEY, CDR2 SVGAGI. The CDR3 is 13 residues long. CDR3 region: CASTQGANTEAFF. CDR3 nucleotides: TGTGCCAGCACCCAGGGGGCCAACACTGAAGCTTTCTTT.

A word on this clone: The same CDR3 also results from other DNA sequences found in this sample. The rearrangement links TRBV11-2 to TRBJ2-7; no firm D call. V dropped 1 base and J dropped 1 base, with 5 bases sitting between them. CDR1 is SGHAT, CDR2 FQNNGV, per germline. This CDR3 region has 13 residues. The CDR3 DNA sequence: TGTGCCAGCAGCTTAGGGGGTTCCTACGAGCAGTACTTC. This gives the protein CASSLGGSYEQYF.

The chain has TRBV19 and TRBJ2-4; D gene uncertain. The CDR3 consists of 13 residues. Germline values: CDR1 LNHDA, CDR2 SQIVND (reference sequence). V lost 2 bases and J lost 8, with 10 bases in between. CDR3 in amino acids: CASSILDTDIQYF. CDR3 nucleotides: TGTGCCAGTAGTATACTAGACACAGACATTCAGTACTTC.

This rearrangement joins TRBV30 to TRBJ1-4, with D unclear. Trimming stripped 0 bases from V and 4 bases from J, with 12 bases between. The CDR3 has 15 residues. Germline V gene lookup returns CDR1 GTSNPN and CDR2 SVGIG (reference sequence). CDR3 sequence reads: CAWSVGYGGNEKLFF. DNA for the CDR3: TGTGCCTGGAGTGTAGGATACGGAGGTAATGAAAAACTGTTTTTT.

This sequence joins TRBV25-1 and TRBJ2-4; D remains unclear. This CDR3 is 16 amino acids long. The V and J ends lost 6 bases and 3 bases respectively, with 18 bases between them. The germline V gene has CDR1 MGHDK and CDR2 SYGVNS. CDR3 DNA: TGTGCCAGCAGCGGAATCTGGGCAGAAGGCAAAAACATTCAGTACTTC. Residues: CASSGIWAEGKNIQYF.

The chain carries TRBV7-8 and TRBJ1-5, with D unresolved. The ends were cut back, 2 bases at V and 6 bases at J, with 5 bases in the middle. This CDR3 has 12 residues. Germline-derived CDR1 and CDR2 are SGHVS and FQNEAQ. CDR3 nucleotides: TGTGCCAGCAGCTTACAAATTCAGCCCCAGCATTTT. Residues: CASSLQIQPQHF.

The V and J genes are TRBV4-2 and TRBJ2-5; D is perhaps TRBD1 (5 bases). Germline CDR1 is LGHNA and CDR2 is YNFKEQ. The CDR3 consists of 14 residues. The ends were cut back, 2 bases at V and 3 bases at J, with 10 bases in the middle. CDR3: CASSQPDSKETQYF. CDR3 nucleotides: TGTGCCAGCAGCCAACCCGACAGCAAAGAGACCCAGTACTTC.

In nucleotides, the CDR3 is TGTGCCAGCAGTCCCATCCCCCCGGGGGACACTGAAGCTTTCTTT. This translates into CASSPIPPGDTEAFF. The chain has TRBV27 and TRBJ1-1; the D gene is possibly TRBD1 (5 bases). CDR1 and CDR2 (germline): MNHEY, SMNVEV (reference sequence). The CDR3 consists of 15 residues. V lost 5 bases and J lost 3, with 16 bases in between.

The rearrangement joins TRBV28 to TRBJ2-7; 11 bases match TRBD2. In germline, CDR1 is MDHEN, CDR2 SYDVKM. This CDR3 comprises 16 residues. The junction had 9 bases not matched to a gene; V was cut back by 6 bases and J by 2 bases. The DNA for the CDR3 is TGTGCCAGCAGCTCCACGACTAGCGGGGAAGCCTACGAGCAGTACTTC. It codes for CASSSTTSGEAYEQYF.

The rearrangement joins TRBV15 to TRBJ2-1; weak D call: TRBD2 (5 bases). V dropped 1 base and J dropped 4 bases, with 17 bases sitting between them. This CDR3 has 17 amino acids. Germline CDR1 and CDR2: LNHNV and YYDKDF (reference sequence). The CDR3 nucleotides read TGTGCCACCAGCAGAGGCATAAGCGGAGAAAAGTACAATGAGCAGTTCTTC. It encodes CATSRGISGEKYNEQFF.

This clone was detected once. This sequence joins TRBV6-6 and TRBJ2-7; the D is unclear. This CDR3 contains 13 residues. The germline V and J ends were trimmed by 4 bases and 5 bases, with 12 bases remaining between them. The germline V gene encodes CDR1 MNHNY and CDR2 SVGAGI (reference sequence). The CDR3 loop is CASSSSWSDEQYF. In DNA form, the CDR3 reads TGTGCCAGCAGTTCTTCCTGGTCGGACGAGCAGTACTTC.

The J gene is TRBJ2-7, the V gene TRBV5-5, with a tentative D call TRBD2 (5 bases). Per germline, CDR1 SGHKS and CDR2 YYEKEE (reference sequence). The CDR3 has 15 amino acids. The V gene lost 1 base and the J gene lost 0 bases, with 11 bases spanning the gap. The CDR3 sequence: CASSLRGSRSYEQYF. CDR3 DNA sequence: TGTGCCAGCAGCTTGCGCGGGTCTCGCTCCTACGAGCAGTACTTC.

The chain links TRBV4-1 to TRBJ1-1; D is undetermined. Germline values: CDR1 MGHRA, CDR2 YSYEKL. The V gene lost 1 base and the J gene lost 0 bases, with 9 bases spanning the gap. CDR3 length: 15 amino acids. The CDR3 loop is CASSQGQAMNTEAFF. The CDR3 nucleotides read TGCGCCAGCAGCCAAGGCCAGGCAATGAACACTGAAGCTTTCTTT.

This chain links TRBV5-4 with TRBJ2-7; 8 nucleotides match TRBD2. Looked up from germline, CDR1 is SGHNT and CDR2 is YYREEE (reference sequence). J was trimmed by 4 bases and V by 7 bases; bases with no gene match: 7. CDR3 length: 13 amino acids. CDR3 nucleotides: TGTGCCAGCCGGGAGGGAGCTTCTTACGAGCAGTACTTC. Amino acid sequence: CASREGASYEQYF.

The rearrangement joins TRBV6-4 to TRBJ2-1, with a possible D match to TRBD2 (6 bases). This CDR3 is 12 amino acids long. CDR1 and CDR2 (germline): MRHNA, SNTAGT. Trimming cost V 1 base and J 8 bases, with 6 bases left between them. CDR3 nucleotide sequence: TGTGCCAGCAGTGACTGGGGGGATGAGCAGTTCTTC. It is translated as CASSDWGDEQFF.

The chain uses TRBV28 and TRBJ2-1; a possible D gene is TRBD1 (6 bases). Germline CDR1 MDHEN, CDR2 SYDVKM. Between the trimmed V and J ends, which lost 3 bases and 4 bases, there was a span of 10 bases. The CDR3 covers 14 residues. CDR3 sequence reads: CASSLIGTYNEQFF. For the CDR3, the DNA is TGTGCCAGCAGTTTGATAGGGACATACAATGAGCAGTTCTTC.

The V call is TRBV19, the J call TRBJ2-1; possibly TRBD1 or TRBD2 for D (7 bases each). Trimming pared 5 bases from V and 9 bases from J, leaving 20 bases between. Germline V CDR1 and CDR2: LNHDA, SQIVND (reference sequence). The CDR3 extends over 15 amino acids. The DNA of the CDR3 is TGTGCCAGTAGTGCGGGGGACACAGGGGATATTGAGCAGTTCTTC. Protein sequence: CASSAGDTGDIEQFF.